This T cell receptor (beta chain) was identified in a study of neoadjuvant anti-PD-1 for oral cavity cancer (dated by TCRdb to about 2021). With regard to the full study: Before undergoing curative-intent surgical resection, most patients got three to four biweekly nivolumab doses at 3 mg/kg. A fourth nivolumab dose was given around day 43 to patients without progression, and definitive surgical resection was performed in those patients on days 50-56. Patients with complete response, partial response or stable disease by RECIST 1.1 were defined as responders, whereas patients with progression were defined as non-responders. There were roughly 11 patients in the parent correlative cohort, and the response rate was around 30%.

For deep sequencing, each PBMC sample was run in six replicates, with libraries mostly built from approximately 0.45 ug of input genomic DNA. The immunoSEQ hsTCRbeta kit was used to prepare TCRbeta libraries according to the manufacturer's instructions. An Illumina NovaSeq 6000 S4 flow cell was used to sequence the final libraries, which had first been combined to 3 nM. The published analysis was carried out like this. The immunoSEQ Analyzer handled quality control and preprocessing of the raw data. The analysis was restricted to productive rearrangements, with each unique CDR3 amino acid sequence defining a clonotype. Repertoire clonality was estimated as the Gini-Simpson index, computed with the R package tcR. Gini indices were compared with Student's t test, and associations with tumor size change were assessed by Pearson correlation. In its TCRdb copy, this immuneACCESS table keeps in-frame sequences only and misses some clones. Where compared with another copy, unresolved V genes explain less than half of these, and the others have no known cause. V and J calls and clone size follow that table, whereas D and trimming were derived from the DNA. The sample table lists thousands of clones, over 65% of them with a count of one. The ten largest clonotypes hold less than 3.5% of the sample.

The germline V gene supplies CDR1 MDHEN and CDR2 SYDVKM. The CDR3 holds 15 amino acids from the cysteine to the phenylalanine. Only CDR3 DNA remains: 45 bases, in frame from the first base. V and J lose 1 base and 1 base, and a span of 9 bases separates them. The sample's time point, from its label and the paper: before neoadjuvant nivolumab. The patients had newly diagnosed stage II-IVA oral cavity squamous cell carcinoma and had not received any prior systemic or radiation treatment. The cohort was composed of patients with HPV-negative, locally advanced oral cavity squamous cell carcinoma. No culture maintenance or expansion was done, as the peripheral blood mononuclear cells went straight to analysis. The samples were obtained from a longitudinal correlative study of a single-arm phase II trial testing neoadjuvant nivolumab in oral cavity squamous cell carcinoma. Subject-matched pre- and post-treatment PBMCs and tumors from three responders and three non-responders underwent genomic DNA-based TCRbeta sequencing. Peripheral blood mononuclear cells were collected before nivolumab treatment and again after treatment, at the time of surgery. The Maxwell RSC DNA from Cells kit was used to extract genomic DNA from PBMCs.

Results and caveats for the whole study, not just this receptor: A higher pretreatment blood Treg/Th17 ratio correlated with both higher pretreatment blood TCRbeta clonality and lower post-treatment tumor TCRbeta clonality. After neoadjuvant nivolumab, T cell clonality (Gini index) in PBMCs was significantly higher in non-responders than in responders. Only a few patients per response group were included in the TCR analyses, and the authors called for validation in larger cohorts.

Concerning this clone itself: Its antigen remains undetermined. Within one base of it there is no much larger clone, and no base qualities were kept.

The starting material was PBMCs, obtained before nivolumab (anti-PD-1) treatment. The sequence was obtained from a person between 35 and 79 years old with oral cavity squamous cell carcinoma. The receptor chain draws on TRBV28 and TRBJ2-3; D gene: possibly TRBD2, on 5 matching bases. Read as DNA, the sequence is TGTGCCAGCAGTTTATTGAGGCGGGGCACAGATACGCAGTATTTT. This gives the protein CASSLLRRGTDTQYF.